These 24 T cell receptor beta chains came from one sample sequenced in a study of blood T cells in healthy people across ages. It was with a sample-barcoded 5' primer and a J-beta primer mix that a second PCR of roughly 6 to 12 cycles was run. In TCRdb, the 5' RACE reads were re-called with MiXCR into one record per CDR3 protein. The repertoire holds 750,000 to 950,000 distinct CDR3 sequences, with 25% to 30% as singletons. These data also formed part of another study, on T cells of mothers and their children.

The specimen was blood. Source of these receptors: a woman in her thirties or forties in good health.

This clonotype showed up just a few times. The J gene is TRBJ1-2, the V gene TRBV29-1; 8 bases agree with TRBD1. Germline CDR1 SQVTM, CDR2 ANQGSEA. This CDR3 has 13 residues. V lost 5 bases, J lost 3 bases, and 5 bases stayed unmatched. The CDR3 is CSVRDRGDYGYTF. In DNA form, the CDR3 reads TGCAGCGTTCGAGACAGGGGTGACTATGGCTACACCTTC.

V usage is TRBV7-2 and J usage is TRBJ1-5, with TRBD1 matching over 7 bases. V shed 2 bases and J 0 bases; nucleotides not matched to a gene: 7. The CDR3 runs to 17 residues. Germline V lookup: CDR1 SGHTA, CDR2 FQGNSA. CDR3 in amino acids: CASSLLSGGYSNQPQHF. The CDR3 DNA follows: TGTGCCAGCAGCTTACTATCAGGGGGATATAGCAATCAGCCCCAGCATTTT.

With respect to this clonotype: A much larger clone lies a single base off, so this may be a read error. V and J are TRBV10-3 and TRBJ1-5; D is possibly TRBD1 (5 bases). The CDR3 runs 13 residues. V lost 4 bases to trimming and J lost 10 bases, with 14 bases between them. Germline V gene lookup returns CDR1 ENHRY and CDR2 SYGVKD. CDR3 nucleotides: TGTGCCATCAGTGGAGCAGGGAGGCATCCCCAGCATTTT. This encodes CAISGAGRHPQHF.

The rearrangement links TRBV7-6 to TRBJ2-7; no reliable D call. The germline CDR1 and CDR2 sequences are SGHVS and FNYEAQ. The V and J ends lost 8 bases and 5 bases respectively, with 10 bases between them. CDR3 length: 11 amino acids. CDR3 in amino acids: CASGRKNEQYF. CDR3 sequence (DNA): TGTGCCAGCGGAAGGAAAAACGAGCAGTACTTC.

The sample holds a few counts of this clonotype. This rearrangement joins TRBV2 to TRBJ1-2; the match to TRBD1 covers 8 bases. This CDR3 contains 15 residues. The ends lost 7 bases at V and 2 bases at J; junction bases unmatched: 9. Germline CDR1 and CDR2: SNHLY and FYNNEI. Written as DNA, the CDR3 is TGTGCCAGCACCAATGGAGGACAGGGAAACTATGGCTACACCTTC. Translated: CASTNGGQGNYGYTF.

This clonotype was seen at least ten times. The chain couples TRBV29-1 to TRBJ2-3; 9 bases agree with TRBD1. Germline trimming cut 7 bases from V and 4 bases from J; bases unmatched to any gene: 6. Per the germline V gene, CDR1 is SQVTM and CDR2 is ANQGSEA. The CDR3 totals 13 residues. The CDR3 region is CSAGTGSPDTQYF. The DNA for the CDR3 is TGCAGCGCCGGGACAGGGTCCCCAGATACGCAGTATTTT.

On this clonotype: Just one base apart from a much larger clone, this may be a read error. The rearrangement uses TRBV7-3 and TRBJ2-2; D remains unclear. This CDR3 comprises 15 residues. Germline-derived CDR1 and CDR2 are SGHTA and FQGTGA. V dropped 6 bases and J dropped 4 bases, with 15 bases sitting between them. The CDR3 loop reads CASRSRPLRTGELFF. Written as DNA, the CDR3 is TGTGCCAGCAGGAGCCGGCCTCTTCGCACCGGGGAGCTGTTTTTT. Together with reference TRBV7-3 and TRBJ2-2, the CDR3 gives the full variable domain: GAGVSQTPSNKVTEKGKYVELRCDPISGHTALYWYRQSLGQGPEFLIYFQGTGAADDSGLPNDRFFAVRPEGSVSTLKIQRTERGDSAVYLCASRSRPLRTGELFFGEGSRLTVL.

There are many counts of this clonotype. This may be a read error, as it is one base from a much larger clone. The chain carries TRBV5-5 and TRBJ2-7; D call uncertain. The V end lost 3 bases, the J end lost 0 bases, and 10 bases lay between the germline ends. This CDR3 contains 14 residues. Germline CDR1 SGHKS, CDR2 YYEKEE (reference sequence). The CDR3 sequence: CASSCGPSSYEQYF. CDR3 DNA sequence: TGTGCCAGCAGCTGCGGTCCTAGCTCCTACGAGCAGTACTTC.

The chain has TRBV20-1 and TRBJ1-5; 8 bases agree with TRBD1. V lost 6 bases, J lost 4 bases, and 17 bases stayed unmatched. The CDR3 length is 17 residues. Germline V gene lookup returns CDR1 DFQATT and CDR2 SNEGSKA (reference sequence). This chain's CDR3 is CSASQGAGGAGNQPQHF. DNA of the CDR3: TGCAGTGCCTCACAAGGGGCAGGGGGCGCGGGGAATCAGCCCCAGCATTTT.

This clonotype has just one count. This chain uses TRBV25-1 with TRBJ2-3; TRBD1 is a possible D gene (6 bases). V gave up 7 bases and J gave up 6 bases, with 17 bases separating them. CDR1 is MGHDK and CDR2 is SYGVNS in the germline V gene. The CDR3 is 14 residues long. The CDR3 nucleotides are TGTGCCAGCACTCCAGGGGCGAGTTGGGATACGCAGTATTTT. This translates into CASTPGASWDTQYF.

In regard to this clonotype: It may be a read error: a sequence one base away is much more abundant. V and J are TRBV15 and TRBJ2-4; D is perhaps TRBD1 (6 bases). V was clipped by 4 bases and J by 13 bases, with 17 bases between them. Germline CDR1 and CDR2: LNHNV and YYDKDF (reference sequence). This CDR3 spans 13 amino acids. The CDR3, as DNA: TGTGCCACCAGCAAACCAGGGGATGTGGTGCAGTACTTC. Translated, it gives CATSKPGDVVQYF.

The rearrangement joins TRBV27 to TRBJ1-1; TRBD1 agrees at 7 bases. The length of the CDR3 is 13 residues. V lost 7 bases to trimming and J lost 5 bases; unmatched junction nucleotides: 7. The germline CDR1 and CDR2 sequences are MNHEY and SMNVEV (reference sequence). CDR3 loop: CASTGQSSTEAFF. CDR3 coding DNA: TGTGCCAGCACGGGACAGAGCTCGACTGAAGCTTTCTTT.

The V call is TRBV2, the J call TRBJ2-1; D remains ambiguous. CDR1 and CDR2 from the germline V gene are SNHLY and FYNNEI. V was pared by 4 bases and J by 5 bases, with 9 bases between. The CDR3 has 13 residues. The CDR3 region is CASSVNVNNEQFF. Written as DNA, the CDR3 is TGTGCCAGCAGTGTGAATGTAAACAATGAGCAGTTCTTC.

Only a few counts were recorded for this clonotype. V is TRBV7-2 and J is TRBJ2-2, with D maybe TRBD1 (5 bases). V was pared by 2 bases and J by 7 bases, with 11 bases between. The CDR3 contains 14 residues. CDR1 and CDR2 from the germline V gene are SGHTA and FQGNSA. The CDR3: CASSLQGRNGELFF. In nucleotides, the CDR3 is TGTGCCAGCAGCTTACAGGGTCGTAACGGGGAGCTGTTTTTT.

CDR3 in amino acids: CASCDRGGEKLFF. The CDR3 nucleotides are TGCGCCAGTTGCGACAGGGGAGGCGAAAAACTGTTTTTT. The rearrangement uses TRBV5-1 and TRBJ1-4; the match to TRBD1 covers 8 bases. CDR3 length: 13 amino acids. Trimming cost V 8 bases and J 8 bases; bases outside gene matches: 8. CDR1 is SGHRS, CDR2 YFSETQ, per germline. Full variable domain (missing parts from reference TRBV5-1 and TRBJ1-4): KAGVTQTPRYLIKTRGQQVTLSCSPISGHRSVSWYQQTPGQGLQFLFEYFSETQRNKGNFPGRFSGRQFSNSRSEMNVSTLELGDSALYLCASCDRGGEKLFFGSGTQLSVL.

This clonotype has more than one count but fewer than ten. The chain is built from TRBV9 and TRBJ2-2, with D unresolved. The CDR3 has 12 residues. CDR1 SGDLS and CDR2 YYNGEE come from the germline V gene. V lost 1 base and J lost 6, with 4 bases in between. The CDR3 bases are TGTGCCAGCAGCGTAATGTCCGGGGAGCTGTTTTTT. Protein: CASSVMSGELFF.

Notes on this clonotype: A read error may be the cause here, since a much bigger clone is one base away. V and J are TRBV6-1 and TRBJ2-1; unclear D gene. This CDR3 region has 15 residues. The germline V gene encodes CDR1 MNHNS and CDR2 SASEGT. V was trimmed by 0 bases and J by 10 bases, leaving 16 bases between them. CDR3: CASSEASSTTREQFF. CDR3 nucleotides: TGTGCCAGCAGTGAAGCTTCCAGCACTACAAGGGAGCAGTTCTTC.

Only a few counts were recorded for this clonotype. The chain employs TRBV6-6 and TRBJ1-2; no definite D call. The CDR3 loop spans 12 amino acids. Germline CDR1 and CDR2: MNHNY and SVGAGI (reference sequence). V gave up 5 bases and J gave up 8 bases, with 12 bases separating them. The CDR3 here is CASSDGISGYTF. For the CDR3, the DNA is TGTGCCAGCAGTGACGGGATTAGCGGCTACACCTTC.

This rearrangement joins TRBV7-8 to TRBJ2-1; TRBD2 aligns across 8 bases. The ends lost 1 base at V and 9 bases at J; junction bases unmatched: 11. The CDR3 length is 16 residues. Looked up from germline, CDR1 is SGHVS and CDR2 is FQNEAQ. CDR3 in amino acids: CASSLEGSGIETEQFF. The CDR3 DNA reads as TGTGCCAGCAGCTTAGAAGGTAGCGGGATAGAAACTGAGCAGTTCTTC.

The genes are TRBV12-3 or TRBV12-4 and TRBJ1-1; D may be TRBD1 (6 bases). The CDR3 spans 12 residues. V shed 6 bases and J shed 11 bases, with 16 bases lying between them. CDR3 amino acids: CASSLQGGMAFF. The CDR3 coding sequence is TGTGCCAGCAGCCTACAGGGAGGGATGGCTTTCTTT.

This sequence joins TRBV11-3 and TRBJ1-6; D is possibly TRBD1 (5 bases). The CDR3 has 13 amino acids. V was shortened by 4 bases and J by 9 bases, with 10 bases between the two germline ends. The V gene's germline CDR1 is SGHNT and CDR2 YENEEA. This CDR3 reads CASSSVQGSPLHF. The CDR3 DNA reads TGTGCCAGCAGCTCTGTTCAGGGTTCACCCCTCCACTTT.

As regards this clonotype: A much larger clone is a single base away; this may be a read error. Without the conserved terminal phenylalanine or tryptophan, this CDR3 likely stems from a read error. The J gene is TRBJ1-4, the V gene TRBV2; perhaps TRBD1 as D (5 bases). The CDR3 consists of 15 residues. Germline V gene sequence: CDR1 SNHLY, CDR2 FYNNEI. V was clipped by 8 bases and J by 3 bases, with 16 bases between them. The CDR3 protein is CASLREGASNEKLFL. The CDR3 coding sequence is TGTGCCAGCCTCCGGGAAGGGGCTTCTAATGAAAAACTGTTTCTT.

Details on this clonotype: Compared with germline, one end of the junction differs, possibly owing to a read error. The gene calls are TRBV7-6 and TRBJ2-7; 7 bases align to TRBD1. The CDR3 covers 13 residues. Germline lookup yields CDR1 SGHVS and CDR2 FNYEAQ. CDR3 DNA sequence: TGTGCCAGCAGCCGGGACAGCGCCTACGGGCAGTACTTC. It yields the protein CASSRDSAYGQYF.

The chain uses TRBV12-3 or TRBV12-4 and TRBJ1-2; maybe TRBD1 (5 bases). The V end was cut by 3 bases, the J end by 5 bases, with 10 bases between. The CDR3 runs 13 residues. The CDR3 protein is CASSFGRVYGYTF. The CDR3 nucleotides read TGTGCCAGCAGTTTTGGCAGGGTTTATGGCTACACCTTC.